A selection of T cell receptor beta chains follows, all from one sample in a study of blood T cells in healthy people across ages. Via MiXCR, TCRdb re-called the 5' RACE reads, giving one row per CDR3 protein. The profile shows roughly 1,500,000 distinct CDR3 sequences, 30% to 35% of them singletons. Sequencing was carried out using blood. These receptors came from a woman aged 25 to 39 in good health. Each CDR3 is given with its conserved first and last residue. Each record gives: D gene, V gene, J gene, clone size, CDR3 protein, CDR3 DNA. A D gene is named only where the DNA matches it firmly. The listing skips clone size in some rows; elsewhere it reads once, few, many or a size class.

TRBD2	TRBV6-1	TRBJ2-3	-	CACSEGRKSGRRESPTDTQYF	TGTGCCTGCAGTGAAGGGCGTAAAAGCGGGAGGCGTGAGAGTCCCACAGATACGCAGTATTTT
TRBD2	TRBV30	TRBJ2-5	-	CAWSVGGGRGTQYF	TGTGCCTGGAGTGTCGGCGGGGGACGGGGGACCCAGTACTTC
TRBD2	TRBV6-2/TRBV6-3	TRBJ2-7	-	CASSPFSGGLYEQYF	TGTGCCAGCAGCCCTTTTAGCGGGGGCCTCTACGAGCAGTACTTC
-	TRBV5-1	TRBJ2-3	-	CASSLVLGSDTQYF	TGCGCCAGCAGCTTGGTGCTGGGGTCAGATACGCAGTATTTT
-	TRBV7-3	TRBJ1-2	-	CASNPREEVNYGYTF	TGTGCCAGCAACCCCCGTGAGGAAGTCAACTATGGCTACACCTTC
-	TRBV5-1	TRBJ2-1	-	CASSLEAGVNVQFF	TGCGCCAGCAGCTTGGAAGCAGGTGTCAATGTGCAGTTCTTC
TRBD2	TRBV2	TRBJ2-7	once	CASSSGLAGNGEQYF	TGTGCCAGCAGTTCGGGACTAGCGGGGAATGGGGAGCAGTACTTC
-	TRBV2	TRBJ2-7	-	CASQTEGGSYEQYF	TGTGCCAGCCAGACGGAGGGGGGCTCCTACGAGCAGTACTTC
TRBD1	TRBV28	TRBJ2-7	few	CASSTGVDYEQYF	TGTGCCAGCAGTACAGGGGTTGATTACGAGCAGTACTTC
-	TRBV2	TRBJ2-5	-	CASSEGSRYQETQYF	TGTGCCAGCAGTGAAGGGTCTCGCTATCAAGAGACCCAGTACTTC
-	TRBV7-9	TRBJ2-5	-	CASSIRGFLETQYF	TGTGCCAGCAGCATCCGGGGGTTTTTGGAGACCCAGTACTTC
-	TRBV12-3/TRBV12-4	TRBJ2-1	-	CASSRGLSPNNEQFF	TGTGCCAGCAGTCGAGGACTTTCCCCGAATAATGAGCAGTTCTTC
-	TRBV5-4	TRBJ2-1	-	CASSFTSSYYNEQFF	TGTGCCAGCAGCTTCACGAGTTCATACTACAATGAGCAGTTCTTC
-	TRBV18	TRBJ1-2	few	CASSPEQNYGYTF	TGTGCCAGCTCACCTGAACAGAACTATGGCTACACCTTC
-	TRBV7-2	TRBJ2-7	few	CASSFAVSSYEQYF	TGTGCCAGCAGCTTCGCAGTAAGCTCCTACGAGCAGTACTTC
-	TRBV4-2	TRBJ2-5	few	CASSQENGLTQETQYF	TGTGCCAGCAGCCAAGAAAACGGTCTCACCCAAGAGACCCAGTACTTC
-	TRBV11-1	TRBJ2-7	few	CASSFPGVHEQYF	TGTGCCAGCAGCTTTCCAGGCGTCCACGAGCAGTACTTC
TRBD1	TRBV9	TRBJ1-1	few	CASSALTGGTEAFF	TGTGCCAGCAGCGCGCTGACAGGGGGCACTGAAGCTTTCTTT
TRBD2	TRBV4-1	TRBJ2-1	few	CASSAGGSGLAGDEQFF	TGCGCCAGCAGTGCGGGGGGGTCGGGACTAGCGGGAGATGAGCAGTTCTTC
TRBD1	TRBV20-1	TRBJ2-3	-	CSAALRGKATDTQYF	TGCAGTGCCGCACTCAGGGGGAAAGCCACAGATACGCAGTATTTT
TRBD2	TRBV5-1	TRBJ2-5	-	CASSQTSDETQYF	TGCGCCAGCAGCCAGACTAGCGATGAGACCCAGTACTTC
TRBD2	TRBV28	TRBJ2-1	few	CASSPPTSGREDEQFF	TGTGCCAGCAGTCCTCCGACGAGCGGGAGAGAGGATGAGCAGTTCTTC
TRBD1	TRBV19	TRBJ2-1	-	CASGTGWSYNEQFF	TGTGCCAGTGGGACAGGGTGGTCTTACAATGAGCAGTTCTTC
TRBD1	TRBV6-5	TRBJ1-1	once	CASSYLMEGATEAFF	TGTGCCAGCAGTTACCTGATGGAGGGGGCTACTGAAGCTTTCTTT
-	TRBV13	TRBJ1-2	-	CASNLDWGGYTF	TGTGCCAGCAACTTAGATTGGGGAGGCTACACCTTC
-	TRBV5-6	TRBJ1-1	few	CASSLAPGGALNTEAFF	TGTGCCAGCAGCTTGGCCCCGGGGGGGGCCCTGAACACTGAAGCTTTCTTT
-	TRBV4-1	TRBJ2-7	-	CASSSAPGPSYEQYF	TGCGCCAGCAGCTCGGCCCCGGGGCCCTCCTACGAGCAGTACTTC
TRBD2	TRBV9	TRBJ2-7	few	CASSVAGGGAIYEQYF	TGTGCCAGCAGCGTAGCGGGCGGGGGGGCCATCTACGAGCAGTACTTC
TRBD2	TRBV27	TRBJ2-1	few	CASSSLGAGGRDEQFF	TGTGCCAGCAGTTCCCTGGGAGCGGGAGGGAGGGATGAGCAGTTCTTC
TRBD1	TRBV19	TRBJ1-1	-	CASSIEGGARTEAFF	TGTGCCAGTAGTATTGAAGGGGGCGCGAGGACTGAAGCTTTCTTT
-	TRBV5-1	TRBJ1-2	few	CASSSAPADPNYGYTF	TGCGCCAGCAGCTCAGCCCCCGCAGATCCTAACTATGGCTACACCTTC
-	TRBV20-1	TRBJ1-1	once	CSAADPLGKNTEAFF	TGCAGTGCTGCCGACCCTTTGGGGAAGAACACTGAAGCTTTCTTT
-	TRBV11-2	TRBJ1-1	-	CASREGGHTEAFF	TGTGCCAGCAGGGAGGGGGGGCACACTGAAGCTTTCTTT
TRBD1	TRBV30	TRBJ1-2	-	CAWSPPGQGRGYTF	TGTGCCTGGAGTCCTCCGGGACAGGGGCGCGGCTACACCTTC
-	TRBV20-1	TRBJ2-7	few	CSAQHTQGYEQYF	TGCAGTGCCCAACATACCCAGGGATACGAGCAGTACTTC
-	TRBV25-1	TRBJ1-2	-	CASRKDGGYTF	TGTGCCAGCAGAAAGGACGGCGGCTACACCTTC
TRBD1	TRBV30	TRBJ2-7	few	CAWRRDRPYEQYF	TGTGCCTGGAGGAGGGACAGACCCTACGAGCAGTACTTC
-	TRBV18	TRBJ2-7	-	CASSPPSGPYEQYF	TGTGCCAGCTCACCTCCCTCCGGGCCTTACGAGCAGTACTTC
-	TRBV7-2	TRBJ2-7	-	CASSLRSPLVGQIYEQYF	TGTGCCAGCAGCTTACGGTCGCCATTGGTTGGACAGATTTACGAGCAGTACTTC
-	TRBV6-9	TRBJ2-1	-	CASSRWDTYNEQFF	TGTGCCAGCAGCCGCTGGGACACCTACAATGAGCAGTTCTTC
TRBD2	TRBV6-2/TRBV6-3	TRBJ2-3	-	CASSYLGLGAIADTQYF	TGTGCCAGCAGTTACCTCGGACTAGGTGCGATCGCAGATACGCAGTATTTT
TRBD2	TRBV9	TRBJ2-5	-	CASSAAPAGEETQYF	TGTGCCAGCAGCGCGGCCCCAGCGGGAGAAGAGACCCAGTACTTC
-	TRBV5-1	TRBJ2-7	few	CASSLGQAPNEQYF	TGCGCCAGCAGCTTGGGACAGGCTCCCAACGAGCAGTACTTC
-	TRBV5-1	TRBJ2-7	-	CASSLTGVGSSYEQYF	TGCGCCAGCAGCTTGACGGGGGTCGGAAGCTCCTACGAGCAGTACTTC
-	TRBV9	TRBJ1-4	-	CASSVGVGLREKLFF	TGTGCCAGCAGCGTAGGAGTCGGGTTACGCGAAAAACTGTTTTTT
-	TRBV28	TRBJ2-7	few	CASGGTVSLTNYEQYF	TGTGCCAGCGGAGGCACAGTCTCCCTAACCAACTACGAGCAGTACTTC
-	TRBV2	TRBJ1-4	-	CASSVSGLLFF	TGTGCCAGCAGTGTAAGCGGGCTCCTGTTTTTT
-	TRBV28	TRBJ1-1	few	CASTRWGNTEAFF	TGTGCCAGCACCCGTTGGGGGAACACTGAAGCTTTCTTT
-	TRBV20-1	TRBJ2-3	many	CSASGGTSTDTQYF	TGCAGTGCTAGCGGAGGGACTAGCACAGATACGCAGTATTTT
TRBD2	TRBV7-2	TRBJ2-3	many	CASSLEGLADSTDTQYF	TGTGCCAGCAGCTTAGAAGGGCTAGCGGACAGCACAGATACGCAGTATTTT
-	TRBV11-2	TRBJ1-5	-	CASSSDRLNQPQHF	TGTGCCAGCAGCTCGGACAGACTTAATCAGCCCCAGCATTTT
TRBD2	TRBV4-1	TRBJ2-3	once	CASGLGTSWEISSTDTQYF	TGCGCCAGCGGCCTAGGGACTAGCTGGGAGATCTCTAGCACAGATACGCAGTATTTT
TRBD2	TRBV7-9	TRBJ2-2	few	CASSPKEGGSSTGELFF	TGTGCCAGCAGCCCGAAAGAGGGCGGGAGTAGCACCGGGGAGCTGTTTTTT
TRBD2	TRBV4-2	TRBJ2-1	-	CASSRAGGPDREQFF	TGTGCCAGCAGCCGAGCGGGAGGGCCGGATCGGGAGCAGTTCTTC
TRBD1	TRBV12-3/TRBV12-4	TRBJ2-5	-	CASSSDRGFVETQYF	TGTGCCAGCAGTTCCGACAGGGGGTTTGTAGAGACCCAGTACTTC